The T cell receptor beta chain under discussion was sequenced for a study of cytomegalovirus exposure and HLA in healthy donors. The PCR had 60 Vbeta and 13 Jbeta primers. The protocol was immunoSEQ multiplex PCR, while the TCRdb copy is restricted to in-frame clones and leaves out a portion. The table records some 140,000 clones, around 79% of them present only once. The source is a man between 18 and 35 years old in good health and CMV-seronegative. The sample taken for sequencing was PBMCs.

The CDR3 is CASSPGLAADTQYF. CDR3 nucleotide sequence: TGTGCCAGCAGCCCGGGACTAGCCGCAGATACGCAGTATTTT. V is TRBV7-3 and J is TRBJ2-3; 9 nucleotides agree with TRBD2. Germline CDR1 SGHTA, CDR2 FQGTGA. Trimming removed 5 bases from V and 4 bases from J; junction bases left unmatched: 4. CDR3 length equals 14 residues.